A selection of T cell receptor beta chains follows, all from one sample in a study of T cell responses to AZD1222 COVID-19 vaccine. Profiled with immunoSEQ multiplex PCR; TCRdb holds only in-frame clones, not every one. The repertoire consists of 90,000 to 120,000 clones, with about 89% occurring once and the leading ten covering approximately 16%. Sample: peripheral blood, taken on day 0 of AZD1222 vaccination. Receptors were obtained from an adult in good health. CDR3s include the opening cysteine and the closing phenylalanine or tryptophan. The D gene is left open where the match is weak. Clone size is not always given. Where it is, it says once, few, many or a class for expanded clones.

CASSLGTSYEQYF | TGTGCCAGCAGTTTAGGCACCTCCTACGAGCAGTACTTC | . | TRBV28 | . | TRBJ2-7
CASREQGIQETQYF | TGTGCCTCCCGAGAACAGGGGATCCAAGAGACCCAGTACTTC | TRBD1 | TRBV2 | once | TRBJ2-5
CASSLIGRIDEQYF | TGTGCCAGCAGCTTAATAGGCCGTATCGACGAGCAGTACTTC | . | TRBV11-2 | . | TRBJ2-7
CASSVTGLDEQFF | TGCGCCAGCAGCGTGACAGGTCTCGATGAGCAGTTCTTC | . | TRBV5-1 | . | TRBJ2-1
CASSLDPRVGEAFF | TGTGCCAGCAGTTTAGACCCCCGGGTGGGGGAAGCTTTCTTT | . | TRBV28 | . | TRBJ1-1
CASSPPGRPQHF | TGTGCCAGCAGTCCCCCCGGGAGGCCCCAGCATTTT | . | TRBV28 | once | TRBJ1-5
CASSQQGRNSPLHF | TGTGCCAGCAGCCAACAGGGGCGTAATTCACCCCTCCACTTT | TRBD1 | TRBV28 | once | TRBJ1-6
CASRSLAGVYNEQFF | TGTGCCAGCAGGTCACTAGCGGGGGTCTACAATGAGCAGTTCTTC | TRBD2 | TRBV13 | . | TRBJ2-1
CAIRNQQNTEAFF | TGTGCCATCAGGAACCAGCAGAACACTGAAGCTTTCTTT | . | TRBV10-3 | . | TRBJ1-1
CASSQPMDRKETQYF | TGTGCCAGCAGCCAACCAATGGACAGAAAAGAGACCCAGTACTTC | . | TRBV3-1/TRBV3-2 | . | TRBJ2-5
CASSYRGTGEETQYF | TGTGCCAGCAGCTACCGGGGGACAGGGGAAGAGACCCAGTACTTC | TRBD1 | TRBV5-8 | . | TRBJ2-5
CASSGGTGLFTTQYF | TGTGCCAGCAGCGGAGGGACAGGCCTTTTTACGACGCAGTACTTC | TRBD1 | TRBV9 | . | TRBJ2-7
CASRMGRTMNTEAFF | TGTGCCAGCAGGATGGGACGCACAATGAACACTGAAGCTTTCTTT | . | TRBV6-5 | once | TRBJ1-1
CATGRGEAFF | TGTGCCACAGGGAGGGGTGAAGCTTTCTTT | . | TRBV9 | few | TRBJ1-1
CASSLAPGSRNQPQHF | TGTGCCAGCAGCCTCGCCCCAGGGAGCAGGAATCAGCCCCAGCATTTT | . | TRBV5-5 | . | TRBJ1-5
CASSTLAGGPGGYNEQFF | TGTGCCAGTAGTACTCTAGCGGGAGGGCCGGGAGGGTACAATGAGCAGTTCTTC | TRBD2 | TRBV19 | few | TRBJ2-1
CASSYSFDLGQPQHF | TGTGCCAGCAGTTACTCCTTTGATCTCGGTCAGCCCCAGCATTTT | . | TRBV6-5 | . | TRBJ1-5
CASSGGGQSTDTQYF | TGTGCCAGCAGTGGGGGCGGGCAGAGCACAGATACGCAGTATTTT | . | TRBV7-9 | . | TRBJ2-3
CASSLSGVGFYGYTF | TGTGCCAGCAGTTTATCCGGTGTGGGGTTCTATGGCTACACCTTC | . | TRBV27 | . | TRBJ1-2
CASKRPGSTDTQYF | TGTGCCAGTAAAAGACCCGGGAGCACAGATACGCAGTATTTT | . | TRBV19 | . | TRBJ2-3
CASGPGPGTEAFF | TGTGCTAGTGGTCCAGGCCCGGGGACTGAAGCTTTCTTT | . | TRBV12-5 | . | TRBJ1-1
CASSLVILGDTEAFF | TGCGCCAGCAGCTTGGTCATACTGGGGGACACTGAAGCTTTCTTT | . | TRBV5-1 | . | TRBJ1-1
CASGGSGGQQETQYF | TGCGCCAGCGGCGGTAGCGGGGGGCAACAAGAGACCCAGTACTTC | TRBD2 | TRBV5-1 | . | TRBJ2-5
CASHIGSPHYYEQYF | TGCGCCAGCCATATTGGGTCCCCACACTACTACGAGCAGTACTTC | . | TRBV5-1 | . | TRBJ2-7
CATTRRDGSYNEQFF | TGTGCCACCACTAGACGGGACGGCTCCTACAATGAGCAGTTCTTC | . | TRBV19 | . | TRBJ2-1
CASSNGARTEAFF | TGTGCCAGCAGCAACGGCGCCAGGACTGAAGCTTTCTTT | . | TRBV6-6 | . | TRBJ1-1
CASRTDRVTYNEQFF | TGTGCCAGCAGGACGGACAGGGTCACCTACAATGAGCAGTTCTTC | TRBD1 | TRBV6-1 | . | TRBJ2-1
CASSPDRDIYKNIQYF | TGTGCCAGCAGCCCCGACAGGGACATATACAAAAACATTCAGTACTTC | TRBD1 | TRBV3-1/TRBV3-2 | . | TRBJ2-4
CASTGRDRAATNEKLFF | TGTGCCAGCACAGGGAGGGACAGGGCTGCAACTAATGAAAAACTGTTTTTT | TRBD1 | TRBV5-8 | . | TRBJ1-4
CASSQDGTRDTEAFF | TGCGCCAGCAGCCAAGACGGGACAAGGGACACTGAAGCTTTCTTT | . | TRBV4-1 | . | TRBJ1-1
CASKSRAALYGYTF | TGTGCCAGTAAAAGTCGGGCCGCCCTCTATGGCTACACCTTC | . | TRBV19 | . | TRBJ1-2
CASSLEQSGGTYEQYF | TGTGCCAGCAGCTTAGAGCAAAGCGGGGGAACCTACGAGCAGTACTTC | TRBD2 | TRBV11-3 | . | TRBJ2-7
CASTDQQGGYNEQFF | TGTGCCAGCACAGACCAACAGGGGGGCTACAATGAGCAGTTCTTC | TRBD1 | TRBV2 | . | TRBJ2-1
CASRVAGQETQYF | TGCGCCAGCAGGGTAGCGGGGCAAGAGACCCAGTACTTC | TRBD2 | TRBV5-1 | . | TRBJ2-5
CASSPDRPGAYEQYF | TGCGCCAGCAGCCCGGACCGCCCCGGGGCCTACGAGCAGTACTTC | . | TRBV5-1 | . | TRBJ2-7
CATSREENTEAFF | TGTGCCACCAGCAGAGAGGAGAACACTGAAGCTTTCTTT | . | TRBV15 | . | TRBJ1-1
CASSPYLAGGSYEQYF | TGTGCCAGCAGCCCTTATCTAGCGGGAGGCTCCTACGAGCAGTACTTC | TRBD2 | TRBV3-1/TRBV3-2 | . | TRBJ2-7
CASSPQGVGQPQHF | TGTGCCAGCAGTCCCCAGGGGGTGGGACAGCCCCAGCATTTT | TRBD1 | TRBV2 | . | TRBJ1-5
CASAREYYEQYF | TGTGCCAGCGCCCGGGAGTACTACGAGCAGTACTTC | . | TRBV2 | . | TRBJ2-7
CSVATTDQPQHF | TGCAGCGTCGCCACCACAGATCAGCCCCAGCATTTT | . | TRBV29-1 | . | TRBJ1-5
CASSSSVTGGREKLFF | TGTGCCAGCAGCTCCTCAGTAACAGGGGGAAGGGAAAAACTGTTTTTT | TRBD1 | TRBV5-4 | . | TRBJ1-4
CASSEGRVNTEAFF | TGTGCCAGCTCAGAAGGACGGGTGAACACTGAAGCTTTCTTT | . | TRBV18 | . | TRBJ1-1
CASSPALAGGTYEQYF | TGTGCCAGCTCACCGGCCCTTGCGGGAGGAACCTACGAGCAGTACTTC | TRBD2 | TRBV18 | . | TRBJ2-7
CASSRRPRGTIDYGYTF | TGTGCCAGCAGCAGGAGGCCCAGGGGGACTATAGACTATGGCTACACCTTC | . | TRBV21-1 | . | TRBJ1-2